The entry that follows covers one TCR beta chain sequence. Trimming shortened V by 0 bases and J by 4 bases, and 10 bases separated the two germline ends. Germline V lookup: CDR1 SGHNT, CDR2 YYREEE (reference sequence). This CDR3 comprises 15 residues. The data derive from a study of OX40 agonist ivuxolimab in advanced cancers. On the study more broadly: The drug used for patients, ivuxolimab, was an agonistic anti-OX40 (CD134) antibody. Prior checkpoint blockade (anti-PD-1, anti-PD-L1 or anti-CTLA-4) was permitted; around 40% had it.

Samples of blood were obtained at baseline, on cycle 4 day 1, and on cycle 7 day 1. Assay used: immunoSEQ multiplex PCR; TCRdb lists only in-frame clones, some missing. This table holds 50,000 to 70,000 clones, around 85% found once. The rearrangement joins TRBV5-4 to TRBJ2-2; D uncertain. The source is an adult with an advanced solid tumor such as melanoma, head and neck, liver or kidney cancer. Specimen: CD4+ or CD8+ T cells sorted from blood, collected in a trial of the OX40 agonist ivuxolimab. The CDR3 DNA sequence: TGTGCCAGCAGCTTGGATAACACGATCACCGGGGAGCTGTTTTTT. This translates into CASSLDNTITGELFF.